The T cell receptor beta chain under discussion was sequenced for a study of response to subunit inactivated influenza vaccine. TCRdb fed the RT-PCR reads into MiXCR, producing one record per CDR3 protein. The repertoire holds under 950,000 distinct CDR3 sequences, with over 20% as singletons. Study conclusions and caveats: A suggestion made by the authors is that each seasonal influenza vaccination recruits few new T cells.

In germline, CDR1 is LGHNA, CDR2 YSLEER. V lost 0 bases and J lost 5; bases outside the gene matches: 4. The CDR3 totals 15 residues. Only a few counts were recorded for this clonotype. What it recognizes is unknown. This chain uses TRBV4-3 with TRBJ2-1, with TRBD2 matching over 7 bases. The sequences come from PBMCs from blood, collected roughly 5 days after vaccination. The source of this sequence is a man between 45 and 60 years old who received an inactivated influenza vaccine. The CDR3 region has the DNA TGCGCCAGCAGCCAAGAATGGCGGGAGCACAATGAGCAGTTCTTC. Translating gives CASSQEWREHNEQFF.